This note documents a single T cell receptor beta chain sequence. Its specificity is unknown. This record belongs to a study of cytomegalovirus exposure and HLA in healthy donors. Study-wide results and limits: TCR beta chain V- and J-gene trimming was linked, in a later analysis, to a missense variant in DCLRE1C. Earlier results showed most TCR beta V segments being productive about 90% or about 30% of the time.

PCR was performed using 60 Vbeta and 13 Jbeta primers. Clones were sequenced by immunoSEQ multiplex PCR, and TCRdb holds only the in-frame ones, with some missing. The sample's table shows around 75,000 clones. The CDR3 is 14 amino acids. Germline CDR1 reads GTSNPN; CDR2 reads SVGIG (reference sequence). J was trimmed by 3 bases and V by 1 base; bases with no gene match: 4. This chain joins TRBV30 and TRBJ1-2, with 8 bases fitting TRBD1. This clonotype was obtained from a middle-aged man in good health and CMV-seronegative. Sequenced: PBMCs. The CDR3 reads CAWSGTTGDYGYTF. The CDR3 bases are TGTGCCTGGAGTGGTACGACAGGGGACTATGGCTACACCTTC.